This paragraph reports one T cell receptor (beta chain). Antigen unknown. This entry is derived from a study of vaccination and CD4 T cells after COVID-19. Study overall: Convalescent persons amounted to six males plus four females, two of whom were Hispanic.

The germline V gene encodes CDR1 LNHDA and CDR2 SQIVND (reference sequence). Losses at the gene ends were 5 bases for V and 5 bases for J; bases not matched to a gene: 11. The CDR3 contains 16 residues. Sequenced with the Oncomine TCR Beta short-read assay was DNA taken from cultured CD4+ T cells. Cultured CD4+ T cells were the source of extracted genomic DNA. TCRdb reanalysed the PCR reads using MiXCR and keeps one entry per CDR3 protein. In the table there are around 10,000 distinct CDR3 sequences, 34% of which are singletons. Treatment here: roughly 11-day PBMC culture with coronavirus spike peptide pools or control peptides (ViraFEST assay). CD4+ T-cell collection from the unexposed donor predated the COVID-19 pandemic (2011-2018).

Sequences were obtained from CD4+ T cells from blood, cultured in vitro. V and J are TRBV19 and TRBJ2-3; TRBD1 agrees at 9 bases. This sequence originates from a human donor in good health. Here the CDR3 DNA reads TGTGCCAGTAGTGTAGGGACAGGGCAGCAAGGAGATACGCAGTATTTT. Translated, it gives CASSVGTGQQGDTQYF.